One and the same sample provided the 19 T cell receptor beta chains below, sequenced in a study of CD8+CD57+ T cells in acquired aplastic anemia. CDR3 and TCR beta VDJ profiling relied on genomic DNA as the template. TCRdb analysed the reads with MiXCR anew, one entry per CDR3 protein. Counted here are about 220,000 distinct CDR3 sequences, roughly 35% occurring once; the ten biggest clones make up 1% to 1.3%. What was sequenced was sorted CD4+, CD8+, or CD8+CD57+ T cells (not recorded which) from PBMCs. Source of these receptors: a human donor in good health, serving as a control.

This clonotype appeared many times. This chain links TRBV20-1 with TRBJ2-3, with D perhaps matching TRBD1 or TRBD2 (5 bases each). Trimming took off 5 bases at V and 4 bases at J, with 16 bases between the two ends. Germline CDR1 and CDR2: DFQATT and SNEGSKA (reference sequence). The CDR3 is 14 residues long. The CDR3 DNA is TGCAGTGCTGGGCGAGGGGCTCTTTCAGATACGCAGTATTTT. It codes for CSAGRGALSDTQYF.

This clonotype was seen a few times. This chain joins TRBV2 and TRBJ1-5; D uncertain. Germline V lookup: CDR1 SNHLY, CDR2 FYNNEI. Between the trimmed V and J ends, which lost 4 bases and 7 bases, there was a span of 5 bases. CDR3 length: 11 residues. The CDR3 DNA is TGTGCCAGCAGTGGTGGACAGCCCCAGCATTTT. Its protein product is CASSGGQPQHF.

This clonotype showed up many times. V gene TRBV7-9 combines with J gene TRBJ1-4; D uncertain. From germline, CDR1 is SEHNR and CDR2 FQNEAQ (reference sequence). The CDR3 is 13 residues long. With 3 bases removed from V and 8 bases from J, the gap between germline ends came to 10 bases. CDR3 DNA sequence: TGTGCCAGCAGCTTGACGGTGGGGGAAAAACTGTTTTTT. As protein: CASSLTVGEKLFF.

J is TRBJ2-7 and V is TRBV20-1; 13 bases agree with TRBD2. This CDR3 comprises 13 residues. Unmatched junction bases numbered 3, after V lost 5 bases and J lost 5 bases. CDR1 is DFQATT, CDR2 SNEGSKA, per germline (reference sequence). The CDR3 is CSARGLAGNEQYF. CDR3 coding DNA: TGCAGTGCTCGGGGACTAGCGGGGAACGAGCAGTACTTC.

J is TRBJ1-1 and V is TRBV10-2, with D perhaps matching TRBD1 (6 bases). There are 16 residues in the CDR3. Trimming removed 0 bases at V and 1 base at J, with 12 bases between. Germline V gene lookup returns CDR1 WSHSY and CDR2 SAAADI. In nucleotides, the CDR3 is TGCGCCAGCAGTGAGTCAACCAGGGGTCGGAACACTGAAGCTTTCTTT. Translated: CASSESTRGRNTEAFF.

In this sample, this clonotype turned up once. The chain couples TRBV25-1 to TRBJ2-7, with D tentatively TRBD1 (6 bases). Trimming stripped 6 bases from V and 0 bases from J, with 15 bases between. Germline V gives CDR1 MGHDK, CDR2 SYGVNS. The CDR3 is 15 residues long. The CDR3 bases are TGTGCCAGCAGCTTAGCCCGGGACAACTCCTACGAGCAGTACTTC. It specifies CASSLARDNSYEQYF.

This clonotype turned up a few times. The chain combines TRBV15 with TRBJ2-7; D may be TRBD1 (5 bases). The CDR3 covers 15 residues. Germline-derived CDR1 and CDR2 are LNHNV and YYDKDF (reference sequence). V lost 0 bases, J lost 2 bases, and 11 bases lay in between. Here the CDR3 DNA reads TGTGCCACCAGCAGAGATGGGGAAGGGGCCTACGAGCAGTACTTC. It specifies CATSRDGEGAYEQYF.

V and J are TRBV19 and TRBJ1-5; 10 bases agree with TRBD1. Germline-derived CDR1 and CDR2 are LNHDA and SQIVND (reference sequence). The CDR3 runs to 14 residues. V lost 9 bases and J lost 6; bases outside the gene matches: 8. In nucleotides, the CDR3 is TGTGCCAGCAGCCAGGGGACAGGGGTTCAGCCCCAGCATTTT. This translates into CASSQGTGVQPQHF.

This clonotype was recorded a few times. J is TRBJ2-3 and V is TRBV25-1; TRBD2 matches 10 bases. After removal of 9 bases from V and 3 bases from J, the junction contained 9 bases not matched to a gene. CDR1 and CDR2 (germline): MGHDK, SYGVNS. The CDR3 loop spans 15 amino acids. The CDR3 protein is CARPSSGGMTDTQYF. The CDR3 DNA follows: TGTGCCAGACCGTCTAGCGGGGGCATGACAGATACGCAGTATTTT.

This chain connects TRBV10-3 to TRBJ2-3, with TRBD2 matching over 12 bases. From germline, CDR1 is ENHRY and CDR2 SYGVKD. The CDR3 contains 19 residues. The trim removed 5 bases at V and 4 bases at J, leaving 16 bases unmatched. CDR3 DNA sequence: TGTGCCATCAGTCACCACCCTGGGACTAGCGGGCGACGGGCAGATACGCAGTATTTT. This gives the protein CAISHHPGTSGRRADTQYF.

The V and J genes are TRBV2 and TRBJ1-2; D unresolved. CDR3 size: 15 residues. Trimming stripped 8 bases from V and 1 base from J, with 17 bases between. The germline V gene encodes CDR1 SNHLY and CDR2 FYNNEI. As DNA, the CDR3 is TGTGCCAGCTCAGAGTCCAGAGCCGGTAACTATGGCTACACCTTC. Amino acid sequence: CASSESRAGNYGYTF.

With respect to this clonotype: This may stem from a read error, because a much larger clone lies one nucleotide away. V and J are TRBV20-1 and TRBJ1-5; 7 nucleotides match TRBD1. CDR3 length equals 14 residues. V lost 0 bases to trimming and J lost 9 bases; unmatched junction nucleotides: 8. Germline V gene data show CDR1 as DFQATT and CDR2 as SNEGSKA (reference sequence). CDR3 amino acids: CSARDLRGHRPQHF. The CDR3 coding sequence is TGCAGTGCTAGAGATTTAAGGGGGCATCGGCCCCAGCATTTT.

V is TRBV12-3 or TRBV12-4 and J is TRBJ2-7, with D perhaps TRBD2 (5 bases). The CDR3 totals 15 residues. V shed 6 bases and J shed 4 bases, with 19 bases lying between them. The CDR3 bases are TGTGCCAGCAGCCCTCTACGGGGTTTAAGGTACGAGCAGTACTTC. It encodes CASSPLRGLRYEQYF.

This chain links TRBV29-1 with TRBJ2-7, with D possibly being TRBD2 (6 bases). The CDR3 length is 13 residues. The V end was cut by 7 bases, the J end by 2 bases, with 15 bases between. From germline, CDR1 is SQVTM and CDR2 ANQGSEA. The CDR3 loop is CSAAVGGTYEQYF. The CDR3 bases are TGCAGCGCCGCCGTCGGGGGTACCTACGAGCAGTACTTC.

This clonotype was detected only a few times. This sequence joins TRBV3-1 and TRBJ1-2; no clear D. The V and J ends lost 1 base and 5 bases respectively, with 14 bases between them. The CDR3 consists of 15 residues. From germline, CDR1 is LGHDT and CDR2 YNNKEL (reference sequence). CDR3 amino acids: CASSQAGVSLYGYTF. CDR3 DNA sequence: TGTGCCAGCAGCCAAGCAGGAGTATCTCTTTATGGCTACACCTTC.

The gene calls are TRBV20-1 and TRBJ2-3, with D perhaps matching TRBD2 (6 bases). CDR3 length: 15 residues. Trimming took off 0 bases at V and 4 bases at J, with 14 bases between the two ends. Germline V gene data show CDR1 as DFQATT and CDR2 as SNEGSKA (reference sequence). CDR3 loop: CSARDPGGVADTQYF. CDR3 in DNA: TGCAGTGCTAGAGACCCCGGCGGGGTGGCAGATACGCAGTATTTT.

This clonotype was observed many times. The chain carries TRBV19 and TRBJ1-5; 9 bases align to TRBD1. The V segment lost 6 bases and the J segment 0 bases; nucleotides outside the gene matches: 15. This CDR3 spans 19 amino acids. Germline-derived CDR1 and CDR2 are LNHDA and SQIVND (reference sequence). This CDR3 is CASSRLPGQGRDSNQPQHF. CDR3 sequence (DNA): TGTGCCAGTAGCAGACTTCCGGGACAGGGTAGGGATAGCAATCAGCCCCAGCATTTT. The entire variable domain, with the rest obtained from reference TRBV19 and TRBJ1-5, is as follows: DGGITQSPKYLFRKEGQNVTLSCEQNLNHDAMYWYRQDPGQGLRLIYYSQIVNDFQKGDIAEGYSVSREKKESFPLTVTSAQKNPTAFYLCASSRLPGQGRDSNQPQHFGDGTRLSIL.

V is TRBV5-1 and J is TRBJ2-5; D is possibly TRBD1 or TRBD2 (5 bases each). The CDR3 length is 13 residues. V was pared by 4 bases and J by 4 bases, with 11 bases between. In germline, CDR1 is SGHRS, CDR2 YFSETQ. CDR3 amino acids: CASSGSGGETQYF. The CDR3, as DNA: TGCGCCAGCAGCGGTAGTGGGGGAGAGACCCAGTACTTC.

This chain connects TRBV7-3 to TRBJ1-5, with unresolved D. The CDR3 sequence is 14 residues long. V was pared by 5 bases and J by 3 bases, with 11 bases between. Germline CDR1 is SGHTA and CDR2 is FQGTGA. Written as DNA, the CDR3 is TGTGCCAGCAGCACACCACTGTACAATCAGCCCCAGCATTTT. Amino acid sequence: CASSTPLYNQPQHF.